The clone carrying this TCR beta chain has at least ten counts. Antigen unknown. Regions amplified from RNA transcripts were the TCR beta CDR3 regions. The primer set for the first-round RT-PCR of the TCR CDR3 was HTBI. TCRdb analysed the multiplex PCR reads with MiXCR anew, one entry per CDR3 protein. Of roughly 500,000 distinct CDR3 sequences in the sample, around 14% were seen once. This CDR3 comprises 15 residues. Germline assignment: CDR1 SGHAT and CDR2 FQNNGV. The junction had 11 bases not matched to a gene; V was cut back by 5 bases and J by 10 bases. The data are from a study of T cells in Graves' hyperthyroidism and ophthalmopathy. Study observations and caveats: Model output signaled ophthalmopathy a median around 6.9 months ahead of onset. The authors' 13 V-J model separated ophthalmopathy from stable hyperthyroidism.

Newly diagnosed hyperthyroidism patients aged 18 to 65 years had disease lasting under 2 months. The chain employs TRBV11-2 and TRBJ2-1; TRBD2 aligns across 10 bases. The clonotype originates from a woman in her 30s with Graves' hyperthyroidism that later progressed to Graves' ophthalmopathy. The sample taken for sequencing was blood. In nucleotides, the CDR3 is TGTGCCAGCAGCGCAGGACTAGCGGTCGGGTGGGAGCAGTTCTTC. Its protein product is CASSAGLAVGWEQFF.